This record looks at one TCR beta chain sequence and its context. Its antigen remains unidentified. The data originate from a study of shared clonotypes between healthy human individuals. Study-wide context: Each donor contributed plates that comprised three CD4 naive, three CD4 memory, two CD8 naive and one CD8 memory.

J was trimmed by 1 base and V by 6 bases; bases with no gene match: 8. Germline CDR1 reads SGHKS; CDR2 reads YYEKEE (reference sequence). CDR3 length equals 18 residues. In the authors' methods: With immunoSEQ giving junction-only sequences and no quality scores, filtering differed. Produced via immunoSEQ multiplex PCR; TCRdb's table is partial and in-frame only. V and J calls and clone size follow that table, whereas D and trimming were derived from the DNA. The table lists about 1.1 million clones, about 80% of them singletons. Study results and limitations: Among the subsets, naive ones generally showed larger estimated richness than memory ones.

The gene calls are TRBV5-5 and TRBJ2-2, with 14 positions matching TRBD2. The sample consisted of memory CD4+ T cells from PBMCs. Subset: CD45RA-negative fraction. The clonotype comes from a man between 18 and 35 years old in good health. Some clones in this sample may be carry-over from other donors' samples. DNA for the CDR3: TGTGCCAGCAACTCTGGACTAGCGGGAGGACGGAACACCGGGGAGCTGTTTTTT. Its protein is CASNSGLAGGRNTGELFF. Combining the CDR3 with reference TRBV5-5 and TRBJ2-2 gives the whole variable domain DAGVTQSPTHLIKTRGQQVTLRCSPISGHKSVSWYQQVLGQGPQFIFQYYEKEERGRGNFPDRFSARQFPNYSSELNVNALLLGDSALYLCASNSGLAGGRNTGELFFGEGSRLTVL.